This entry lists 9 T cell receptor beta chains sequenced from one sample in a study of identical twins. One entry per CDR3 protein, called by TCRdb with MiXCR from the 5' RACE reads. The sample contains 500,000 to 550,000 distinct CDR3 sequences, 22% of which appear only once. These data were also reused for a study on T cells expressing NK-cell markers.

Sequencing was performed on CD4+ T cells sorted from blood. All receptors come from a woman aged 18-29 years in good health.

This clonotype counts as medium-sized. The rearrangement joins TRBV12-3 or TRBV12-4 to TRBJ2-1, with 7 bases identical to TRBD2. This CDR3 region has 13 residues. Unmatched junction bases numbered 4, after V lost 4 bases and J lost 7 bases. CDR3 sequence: CASSSEGGNEQFF. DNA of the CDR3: TGTGCCAGCAGTTCGGAGGGAGGGAATGAGCAGTTCTTC.

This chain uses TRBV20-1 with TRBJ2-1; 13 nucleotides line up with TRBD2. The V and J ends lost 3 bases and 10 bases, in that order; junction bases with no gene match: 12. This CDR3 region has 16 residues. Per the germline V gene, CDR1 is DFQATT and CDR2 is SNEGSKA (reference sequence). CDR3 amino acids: CSARATSGGGKTEQFF. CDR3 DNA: TGCAGTGCTAGGGCTACTAGCGGGGGGGGCAAAACGGAGCAGTTCTTC.

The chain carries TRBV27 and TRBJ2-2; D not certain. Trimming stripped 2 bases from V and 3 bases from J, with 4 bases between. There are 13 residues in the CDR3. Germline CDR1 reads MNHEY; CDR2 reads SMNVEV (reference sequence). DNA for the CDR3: TGTGCCAGCAGTTTAATCTACACCGGGGAGCTGTTTTTT. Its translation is CASSLIYTGELFF.

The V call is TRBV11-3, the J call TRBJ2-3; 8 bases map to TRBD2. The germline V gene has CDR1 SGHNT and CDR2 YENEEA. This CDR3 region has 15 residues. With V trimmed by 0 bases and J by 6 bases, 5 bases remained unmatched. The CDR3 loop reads CASSLESGRSDTQYF. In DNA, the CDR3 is TGTGCCAGCAGCTTAGAAAGCGGGAGAAGTGATACGCAGTATTTT.

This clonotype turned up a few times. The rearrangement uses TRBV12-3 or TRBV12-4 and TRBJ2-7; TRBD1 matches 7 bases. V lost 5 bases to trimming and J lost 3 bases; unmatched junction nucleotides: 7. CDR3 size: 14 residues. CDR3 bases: TGTGCCAGCAGTCGACAGGGACCCCACTACGAGCAGTACTTC. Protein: CASSRQGPHYEQYF.

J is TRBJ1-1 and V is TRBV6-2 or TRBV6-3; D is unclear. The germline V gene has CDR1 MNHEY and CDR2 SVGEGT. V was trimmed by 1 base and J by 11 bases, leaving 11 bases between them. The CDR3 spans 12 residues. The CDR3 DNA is TGTGCCAGCAGTTACTACACGGGTTCGGCTTTCTTT. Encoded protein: CASSYYTGSAFF.

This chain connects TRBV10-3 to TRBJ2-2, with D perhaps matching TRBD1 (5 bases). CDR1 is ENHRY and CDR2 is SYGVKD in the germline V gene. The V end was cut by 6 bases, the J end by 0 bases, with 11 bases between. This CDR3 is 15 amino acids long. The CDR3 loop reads CAIRQTDSNTGELFF. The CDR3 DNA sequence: TGTGCCATCAGACAGACAGACTCGAACACCGGGGAGCTGTTTTTT.

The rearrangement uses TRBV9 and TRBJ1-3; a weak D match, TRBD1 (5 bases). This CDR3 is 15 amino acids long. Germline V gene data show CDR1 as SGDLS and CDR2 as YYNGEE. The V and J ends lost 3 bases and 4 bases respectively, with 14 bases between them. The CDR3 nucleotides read TGTGCCAGCAGCGACTATTTTAGGGACGGAAACACCATATATTTT. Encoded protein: CASSDYFRDGNTIYF.

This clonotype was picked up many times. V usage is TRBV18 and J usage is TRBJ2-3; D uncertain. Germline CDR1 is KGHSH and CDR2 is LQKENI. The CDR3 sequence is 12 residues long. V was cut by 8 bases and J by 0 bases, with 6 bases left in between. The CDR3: CASSRSTDTQYF. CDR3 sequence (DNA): TGTGCCAGCAGTCGTAGCACAGATACGCAGTATTTT. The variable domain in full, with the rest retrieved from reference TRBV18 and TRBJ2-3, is NAGVMQNPRHLVRRRGQEARLRCSPMKGHSHVYWYRQLPEEGLKFMVYLQKENIIDESGMPKERFSAEFPKEGPSILRIQQVVRGDSAAYFCASSRSTDTQYFGPGTRLTVL.